One sample yielded the 18 T cell receptor beta chains listed below, sequenced in a study of blood T cell repertoires in COVID-19. Libraries were prepared by immunoSEQ multiplex PCR; TCRdb keeps only in-frame clonotypes and omits some of them. The top ten hold roughly 8.1% of the sample, which has 130,000 or so clones, 80% to 85% seen once. Sequencing input: peripheral blood. The receptors originated from a woman aged 55-70 years with active or convalescent COVID-19.

The chain recombines TRBV21-1 with TRBJ2-7; the tabulated D call, TRBD2, remains unverified against the DNA. TRBV21-1 is a pseudogene locus. The CDR3 runs to 17 residues. This CDR3 is CASSKALFNPRGYEQYV. The CDR3 DNA reads TGTGCCAGCAGCAAAGCGCTTTTTAACCCACGGGGCTACGAGCAGTACGTC.

The chain is built from TRBV20-1 and TRBJ2-3; D ambiguous. This CDR3 region has 13 residues. From germline, CDR1 is DFQATT and CDR2 SNEGSKA (reference sequence). Trimming took off 3 bases at V and 0 bases at J, with 7 bases between the two ends. In DNA, the CDR3 is TGCAGTGCTAGTCCCGGGAGCACAGATACGCAGTATTTT. Residues: CSASPGSTDTQYF.

This clone has just one count. The rearrangement joins TRBV7-9 to TRBJ1-1, with D unclear. Germline CDR1 is SEHNR and CDR2 is FQNEAQ (reference sequence). The ends were cut back, 2 bases at V and 1 base at J, with 14 bases in the middle. CDR3 length: 16 amino acids. CDR3 protein: CASSLSLRPANTEAFF. CDR3 coding DNA: TGTGCCAGCAGCTTATCATTGCGGCCAGCGAACACTGAAGCTTTCTTT. Supplemented by reference TRBV7-9 and TRBJ1-1, the full variable domain reads DTGVSQNPRHKITKRGQNVTFRCDPISEHNRLYWYRQTLGQGPEFLTYFQNEAQLEKSRLLSDRFSAERPKGSFSTLEIQRTEQGDSAMYLCASSLSLRPANTEAFFGQGTRLTVV.

This clone was seen just once. The V call is TRBV20-1, the J call TRBJ1-1, with 9 bases that match TRBD1. The V gene's germline CDR1 is DFQATT and CDR2 SNEGSKA (reference sequence). The CDR3 has 13 amino acids. The V gene end was trimmed by 3 bases and the J gene end by 5 bases; junction bases not matched to a gene: 4. CDR3 sequence: CSASWTGVTEAFF. Here the CDR3 DNA reads TGCAGTGCTAGTTGGACAGGGGTTACTGAAGCTTTCTTT.

V gene TRBV27 combines with J gene TRBJ1-4; 7 bases map to TRBD1. CDR1 and CDR2 (germline): MNHEY, SMNVEV (reference sequence). V lost 4 bases, J lost 8 bases, and 7 bases stayed unmatched. The CDR3 spans 14 residues. CDR3 in DNA: TGTGCCAGCAGTTCGCGACAGGGAGGAGAAAAACTGTTTTTT. Its translation is CASSSRQGGEKLFF.

The DNA for the CDR3 is TGTGCCAGCAGTCGAAGGGACAGTTATAATTCACCCCTCCACTTT. Translating gives CASSRRDSYNSPLHF. The chain links TRBV5-5 to TRBJ1-6; 7 nucleotides match TRBD1. In germline, CDR1 is SGHKS, CDR2 YYEKEE (reference sequence). The CDR3 spans 15 residues. V lost 5 bases, J lost 4 bases, and 6 bases stayed unmatched.

The CDR3 here is CASSEALEATNEKLFF. The DNA of the CDR3 is TGCGCCAGCAGCGAAGCCCTTGAGGCAACTAATGAAAAACTGTTTTTT. This chain connects TRBV5-1 to TRBJ1-4; D gene uncertain. V lost 4 bases and J lost 0, with 13 bases in between. Per germline, CDR1 SGHRS and CDR2 YFSETQ. The CDR3 sequence is 16 residues long. Using reference TRBV5-1 and TRBJ1-4 for the parts outside the CDR3, the full variable domain is KAGVTQTPRYLIKTRGQQVTLSCSPISGHRSVSWYQQTPGQGLQFLFEYFSETQRNKGNFPGRFSGRQFSNSRSEMNVSTLELGDSALYLCASSEALEATNEKLFFGSGTQLSVL.

V usage is TRBV5-1 and J usage is TRBJ2-7; unclear D gene. Germline V CDR1 and CDR2: SGHRS, YFSETQ. V was pared by 4 bases and J by 0 bases, with 11 bases between. This CDR3 comprises 14 residues. CDR3 sequence reads: CASSPRQSSYEQYF. DNA for the CDR3: TGCGCCAGCAGCCCGAGACAATCCTCCTACGAGCAGTACTTC.

The chain employs TRBV5-6 and TRBJ1-4; TRBD1 matches 7 bases. Germline V gene sequence: CDR1 SGHDT, CDR2 YYEEEE. V dropped 4 bases and J dropped 8; count of bases not matched to a gene: 11. The CDR3 loop spans 15 amino acids. The CDR3 coding sequence is TGTGCCAGCAGCAGACGACAGGGTCCGGGCGAAAAACTGTTTTTT. Translation: CASSRRQGPGEKLFF.

This clone was detected a few times. The chain uses TRBV19 and TRBJ1-1; no definite D call. Germline V gene sequence: CDR1 LNHDA, CDR2 SQIVND (reference sequence). V was cut by 4 bases and J by 6 bases, with 12 bases left in between. The CDR3 runs 13 residues. The CDR3 protein is CASSNPRGPEAFF. The CDR3 nucleotides read TGTGCCAGTAGTAACCCCCGAGGGCCTGAAGCTTTCTTT.

The V gene is TRBV6-2 or TRBV6-3, the J gene TRBJ1-1; 10 bases line up with TRBD1. Germline V CDR1 and CDR2: MNHEY, SVGEGT. After removal of 5 bases from V and 3 bases from J, the junction contained 3 bases not matched to a gene. The CDR3 sequence is 14 residues long. The CDR3 is CASSLDRGHTEAFF. The CDR3, as DNA: TGTGCCAGCAGTCTCGACAGGGGGCACACTGAAGCTTTCTTT.

The chain has TRBV6-6 and TRBJ2-3; weak D call: TRBD2 (6 bases). The V gene lost 7 bases and the J gene lost 4 bases, with 15 bases spanning the gap. There are 14 residues in the CDR3. Germline V gene sequence: CDR1 MNHNY, CDR2 SVGAGI (reference sequence). CDR3 protein: CASIRAGTSDTQYF. In DNA, the CDR3 is TGTGCCAGCATAAGGGCGGGAACTTCAGATACGCAGTATTTT.

The chain has TRBV11-1 and TRBJ2-7; 7 bases match TRBD1. Per germline, CDR1 SGHAT and CDR2 FQDESV (reference sequence). J lost 2 bases, V lost 6 bases, and 4 bases had no gene match. This CDR3 is built from 13 residues. This chain's CDR3 is CASRWTGAYEQYF. As DNA, the CDR3 is TGTGCCAGCAGATGGACAGGCGCCTACGAGCAGTACTTC. The complete variable domain, with remaining parts taken from reference TRBV11-1 and TRBJ2-7, reads EAEVAQSPRYKITEKSQAVAFWCDPISGHATLYWYRQILGQGPELLVQFQDESVVDDSQLPKDRFSAERLKGVDSTLKIQPAELGDSAMYLCASRWTGAYEQYFGPGTRLTVT.

The chain joins TRBV4-3 to TRBJ2-7; possibly TRBD2 for D (5 bases). CDR1 is LGHNA and CDR2 is YSLEER in the germline V gene. The CDR3 runs to 15 residues. Trimming removed 0 bases from V and 3 bases from J, with 12 bases in between. The CDR3 DNA reads as TGCGCCAGCAGCCAAGAGTGGGCAGGAGGCTACGAGCAGTACTTC. Translating it yields CASSQEWAGGYEQYF.

The chain has TRBV20-1 and TRBJ2-5; D might be TRBD1 (5 bases). The germline V gene encodes CDR1 DFQATT and CDR2 SNEGSKA (reference sequence). Trimming took off 3 bases at V and 5 bases at J, with 7 bases between the two ends. This CDR3 spans 11 amino acids. CDR3 sequence (DNA): TGCAGTGCTAGCAGGGCTGAGACCCAGTACTTC. This translates into CSASRAETQYF.

This clone showed up just once. The rearrangement links TRBV6-5 to TRBJ2-2; 11 bases agree with TRBD1. The V and J ends lost 7 bases and 8 bases, in that order; junction bases with no gene match: 9. CDR3 length equals 15 residues. Germline V lookup: CDR1 MNHEY, CDR2 SVGAGI. This CDR3 reads CASIPGQGAPGELFF. The CDR3 DNA sequence: TGTGCCAGCATTCCTGGACAGGGGGCGCCAGGGGAGCTGTTTTTT.

This clone has more than one count but fewer than ten. J is TRBJ2-3 and V is TRBV28, with 7 bases aligning to TRBD1. The CDR3 runs to 14 residues. The germline V gene encodes CDR1 MDHEN and CDR2 SYDVKM. V lost 7 bases and J lost 0; bases outside the gene matches: 4. CDR3 region: CASNLDRSTDTQYF. CDR3 in DNA: TGTGCCAGCAACTTGGACAGGAGCACAGATACGCAGTATTTT. Looking up the rest from reference TRBV28 and TRBJ2-3 gives the full variable domain: DVKVTQSSRYLVKRTGEKVFLECVQDMDHENMFWYRQDPGLGLRLIYFSYDVKMKEKGDIPEGYSVSREKKERFSLILESASTNQTSMYLCASNLDRSTDTQYFGPGTRLTVL.

The chain couples TRBV19 to TRBJ1-5, with TRBD1 matching 8 bases. The CDR3 extends over 15 amino acids. V trimming: 5 bases; J trimming: 4 bases; junction bases outside the gene matches: 7. The V gene's germline CDR1 is LNHDA and CDR2 SQIVND (reference sequence). Written as DNA, the CDR3 is TGTGCCAGTAGTCCTGGACAGGGTCGTAATCAGCCCCAGCATTTT. Translation gives CASSPGQGRNQPQHF.